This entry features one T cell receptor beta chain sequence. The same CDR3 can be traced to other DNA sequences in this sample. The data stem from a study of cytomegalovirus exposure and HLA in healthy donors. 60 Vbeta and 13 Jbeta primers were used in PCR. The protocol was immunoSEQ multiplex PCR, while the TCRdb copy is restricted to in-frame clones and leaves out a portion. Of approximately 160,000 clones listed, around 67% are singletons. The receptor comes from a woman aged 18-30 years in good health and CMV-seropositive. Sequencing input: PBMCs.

CDR3 residues: CASRETAASYEQYF. The CDR3 region has the DNA TGTGCCAGCAGAGAGACTGCCGCATCCTACGAGCAGTACTTC. The gene calls are TRBV6-1 and TRBJ2-7; D gene unclear. Germline assignment: CDR1 MNHNS and CDR2 SASEGT. Trimming removed 6 bases from V and 1 base from J, with 13 bases in between. The CDR3 covers 14 residues.